The 11 T cell receptor beta chains below come from one sample, sequenced in a study of shared clonotypes between healthy human individuals. Data came from immunoSEQ multiplex PCR; TCRdb stores just in-frame clones and leaves some out. The sample lists some 2,400,000 clones; more than 90% were seen once. The sequenced sample was naive CD4+ T cells sorted from blood. The sample's subset: CD45RA+ positively selected. The receptors derive from a man between 18 and 29 years old in good health.

The V gene is TRBV18, the J gene TRBJ2-3; a possible D gene is TRBD1 (5 bases). V lost 3 bases, J lost 0 bases, and 10 bases lay in between. Germline CDR1 is KGHSH and CDR2 is LQKENI. The CDR3 is 15 amino acids. The CDR3 spells CASSPDSSSTDTQYF. The CDR3 nucleotides are TGTGCCAGCTCACCTGACAGCTCTAGCACAGATACGCAGTATTTT.

This chain joins TRBV7-2 and TRBJ2-7; 10 nucleotides match TRBD1. The V gene's germline CDR1 is SGHTA and CDR2 FQGNSA. The V segment lost 6 bases and the J segment 0 bases; nucleotides outside the gene matches: 2. There are 14 residues in the CDR3. Here the CDR3 DNA reads TGTGCCAGCAGGACAGGGGGCTTCTCCTACGAGCAGTACTTC. As protein: CASRTGGFSYEQYF.

The rearrangement uses TRBV29-1 and TRBJ2-5; a weak D match, TRBD1 (6 bases). Trimming shortened V by 0 bases and J by 2 bases, and 7 bases separated the two germline ends. From germline, CDR1 is SQVTM and CDR2 ANQGSEA. There are 13 residues in the CDR3. The CDR3 here is CSVEDQGQETQYF. CDR3 nucleotide sequence: TGCAGCGTTGAAGATCAGGGGCAAGAGACCCAGTACTTC. Full variable domain (missing parts from reference TRBV29-1 and TRBJ2-5): SAVISQKPSRDICQRGTSLTIQCQVDSQVTMMFWYRQQPGQSLTLIATANQGSEATYESGFVIDKFPISRPNLTFSTLTVSNMSPEDSSIYLCSVEDQGQETQYFGPGTRLLVL.

The chain is built from TRBV4-1 and TRBJ1-6, with no clear D. Trimming took off 1 base at V and 13 bases at J, with 14 bases between the two ends. Per germline, CDR1 MGHRA and CDR2 YSYEKL. This CDR3 region has 14 residues. Here the CDR3 reads CASSQGTGWLPLHF. CDR3 nucleotides: TGCGCCAGCAGCCAAGGGACGGGGTGGTTGCCCCTCCACTTT.

This clone was seen only once. Other DNA sequences from this sample encode an identical CDR3 as well. V usage is TRBV10-3 and J usage is TRBJ2-2; D is possibly TRBD2 (6 bases). The V end lost 6 bases, the J end lost 5 bases, and 10 bases lay between the germline ends. The CDR3 is made up of 13 amino acids. The germline V gene encodes CDR1 ENHRY and CDR2 SYGVKD. CDR3 region: CAISEGGTGELFF. CDR3 nucleotides: TGTGCCATCAGCGAGGGAGGAACCGGGGAGCTGTTTTTT.

This chain uses TRBV5-6 with TRBJ2-1; D gene ambiguous. In germline, CDR1 is SGHDT, CDR2 YYEEEE. The germline V and J ends were trimmed by 5 bases and 7 bases, with 7 bases remaining between them. The CDR3 totals 11 residues. The CDR3 nucleotides read TGTGCCAGCAGTAGGATTAATGAGCAGTTCTTC. Amino acids: CASSRINEQFF.

The rearrangement uses TRBV7-2 and TRBJ1-6; D is ambiguous. Germline values: CDR1 SGHTA, CDR2 FQGNSA. V shed 7 bases and J shed 8 bases, with 18 bases lying between them. The length of the CDR3 is 15 residues. The DNA for the CDR3 is TGTGCCAGCATCAAGGTAGGGCCTCAGGATTCACCCCTCCACTTT. Translation gives CASIKVGPQDSPLHF. Together with reference TRBV7-2 and TRBJ1-6, the CDR3 gives the full variable domain: GAGVSQSPSNKVTEKGKDVELRCDPISGHTALYWYRQSLGQGLEFLIYFQGNSAPDKSGLPSDRFSAERTGGSVSTLTIQRTQQEDSAVYLCASIKVGPQDSPLHFGNGTRLTVT.

Details on this clone: Other DNA sequences in this specimen translate into the identical CDR3. The genes are TRBV7-9 and TRBJ2-7; 7 positions match TRBD1. V gave up 4 bases and J gave up 5 bases; unmatched junction bases: 2. Germline-derived CDR1 and CDR2 are SEHNR and FQNEAQ (reference sequence). This CDR3 has 12 residues. CDR3 coding DNA: TGTGCCAGCAGCTCGACAGGGAACGAGCAGTACTTC. It codes for CASSSTGNEQYF.

This clone showed up just once. The V and J genes are TRBV18 and TRBJ2-2; 7 nucleotides match TRBD1. This CDR3 comprises 18 residues. Trimming at V came to 3 bases and at J to 2 bases, leaving 12 bases not matched to a gene. CDR1 is KGHSH, CDR2 LQKENI, per germline. This CDR3 reads CASSPSRPGTVNTGELFF. The CDR3 bases are TGTGCCAGCTCACCTTCCCGGCCCGGGACAGTTAACACCGGGGAGCTGTTTTTT.

J is TRBJ2-7 and V is TRBV30; 10 bases fit TRBD2. The CDR3 loop spans 14 amino acids. CDR1 is GTSNPN and CDR2 is SVGIG in the germline V gene (reference sequence). Losses at the gene ends were 3 bases for V and 5 bases for J; bases not matched to a gene: 7. CDR3 sequence reads: CAWSRAGGYNEQYF. CDR3 bases: TGTGCCTGGAGCAGAGCGGGAGGGTATAACGAGCAGTACTTC.

This chain joins TRBV7-8 and TRBJ2-6, with unresolved D. Germline CDR1 and CDR2: SGHVS and FQNEAQ. This CDR3 has 15 residues. The ends were cut back, 3 bases at V and 0 bases at J, with 6 bases in the middle. This CDR3 reads CASSFRFSGANVLTF. DNA for the CDR3: TGTGCCAGCAGCTTTCGATTCTCTGGGGCCAACGTCCTGACTTTC.